Here is one TCR beta chain with its context. The antigen is undetermined. The CDR3 sequence is 15 residues long. Germline CDR1 and CDR2: MNHEY and SVGAGI. V was clipped by 2 bases and J by 4 bases; unmatched bases: 1. The table came from immunoSEQ multiplex PCR; TCRdb's copy has only in-frame clones and leaves some out. Of some 79,000 clones in the sample, more than 85% were seen once. The data belong to a study of OX40 agonist ivuxolimab in advanced cancers. General study points: Expanded clones tended on average to be more numerous among CD8+ T cells than CD4+. The study observed clonal expansion of CD4+ and CD8+ blood T cells by week 6 at 0.1 to 3.0 mg/kg.

The specimen comprised CD4+ or CD8+ T cells sorted from blood, sampled in a trial of the OX40 agonist ivuxolimab. The TCR was taken from an adult with an advanced solid tumor such as melanoma, head and neck, liver or kidney cancer. The gene calls are TRBV6-5 and TRBJ2-2; TRBD2 agrees at 10 bases. The CDR3 reads CASSYPSGSTGELFF. In DNA, the CDR3 is TGTGCCAGCAGTTACCCTAGCGGGAGCACCGGGGAGCTGTTTTTT.